The 14 T cell receptor beta chains in this list originate from one sample, sequenced in a study of blood T cell repertoires in COVID-19. Only in-frame clones appear in the TCRdb table, and some are missing; sequencing was by immunoSEQ multiplex PCR. Altogether 200,000 to 300,000 clones are present, 88% being singletons, with the ten largest covering over 1.2%. Sample: peripheral blood. Source of these receptors: an elderly man with acute or convalescent COVID-19.

The rearrangement links TRBV7-2 to TRBJ1-1; tentatively, D is TRBD1 (5 bases). The CDR3 covers 15 residues. V shed 4 bases and J shed 5 bases, with 17 bases lying between them. CDR1 SGHTA and CDR2 FQGNSA come from the germline V gene. The CDR3 is CASSSQSSGGTEAFF. CDR3 bases: TGTGCCAGCAGCTCCCAGAGTTCGGGGGGAACTGAAGCTTTCTTT.

This chain joins TRBV28 and TRBJ2-1; 7 nucleotides line up with TRBD2. The CDR3 extends over 15 amino acids. J gave up 2 bases and V 6 bases, and 7 bases lay outside the gene matches. Germline CDR1 and CDR2: MDHEN and SYDVKM. The DNA of the CDR3 is TGTGCCAGCAGGGGGGGGAGGGCCCCCTACAATGAGCAGTTCTTC. Amino acid sequence: CASRGGRAPYNEQFF.

The chain links TRBV11-3 to TRBJ2-3; D unclear. Trimming removed 1 base from V and 1 base from J, with 12 bases in between. This CDR3 contains 16 residues. Germline V CDR1 and CDR2: SGHNT, YENEEA. Here the CDR3 DNA reads TGTGCCAGCAGCTTAGGTCTCCCCGGAGGCACAGATACGCAGTATTTT. Its translation is CASSLGLPGGTDTQYF.

The chain recombines TRBV4-3 with TRBJ1-1; maybe TRBD1 (5 bases). The CDR3 runs 14 residues. Trimming left V 4 bases short and J 10 bases short, with 19 bases between. Germline V gene data show CDR1 as LGHNA and CDR2 as YSLEER. The CDR3 nucleotides read TGCGCCAGCAGCCCCCGCGGGGGGTATACACCAGCTTTCTTT. This codes for CASSPRGGYTPAFF.

This clone appeared a single time. The gene calls are TRBV28 and TRBJ2-2; TRBD1 matches at 8 bases. This CDR3 comprises 15 residues. Losses at the gene ends were 4 bases for V and 3 bases for J; bases not matched to a gene: 4. The germline V gene encodes CDR1 MDHEN and CDR2 SYDVKM. The CDR3 DNA reads TGTGCCAGCAGTTCGGGACAGGCGGACACCGGGGAGCTGTTTTTT. Translating it yields CASSSGQADTGELFF.

The CDR3 nucleotides are TGTGCCAGTAGTGTGCCAGGGTCAGGGGCCAACGTCCTGACTTTC. As protein: CASSVPGSGANVLTF. V is TRBV19 and J is TRBJ2-6; a weak D match, TRBD1 (5 bases). Germline V gene lookup returns CDR1 LNHDA and CDR2 SQIVND (reference sequence). The CDR3 length is 15 residues. The V gene lost 5 bases and the J gene lost 4 bases, with 12 bases spanning the gap.

The V and J genes are TRBV6-1 and TRBJ1-5; D is undetermined. Germline V lookup: CDR1 MNHNS, CDR2 SASEGT. The CDR3 contains 13 residues. V was shortened by 2 bases and J by 6 bases, with 8 bases between the two germline ends. The CDR3 coding sequence is TGTGCCAGCAGTGAAATGAGGAGTCAGCCCCAGCATTTT. Translation: CASSEMRSQPQHF.

CDR3 bases: TGCGCCAGCAGACAAGGAGCCCCCTATGGCTACACCTTC. Protein sequence: CASRQGAPYGYTF. The chain employs TRBV5-1 and TRBJ1-2; D gene uncertain. The germline V gene has CDR1 SGHRS and CDR2 YFSETQ. Trimming took 5 bases from V and 4 from J, leaving 12 bases between them. The CDR3 covers 13 residues.

The CDR3 is CASSQEAGGAWYGYTF. CDR3 bases: TGTGCCAGCAGCCAAGAAGCAGGGGGCGCATGGTATGGCTACACCTTC. This chain connects TRBV14 to TRBJ1-2; TRBD1 matches 8 bases. J was trimmed by 5 bases and V by 0 bases; bases with no gene match: 8. Germline CDR1 SGHDN, CDR2 FVKESK. The CDR3 covers 16 residues.

The J gene is TRBJ1-1, the V gene TRBV3-1 (or the pseudogene TRBV3-2); D is ambiguous. Germline V gene sequence: CDR1 LGHDT, CDR2 YNNKEL (reference sequence). Between the trimmed V and J ends, which lost 5 bases and 1 base, there was a span of 11 bases. The length of the CDR3 is 14 residues. CDR3 amino acids: CASSTNSANTEAFF. The CDR3, as DNA: TGTGCCAGCAGCACTAATTCAGCGAACACTGAAGCTTTCTTT.

The rearrangement links TRBV7-2 to TRBJ2-7; weak D call: TRBD2 (7 bases). Trimming shortened V by 5 bases and J by 1 base, and 18 bases separated the two germline ends. This CDR3 comprises 16 residues. The germline V gene has CDR1 SGHTA and CDR2 FQGNSA. Written as DNA, the CDR3 is TGTGCCAGCAGCCAACACGGGGGGCAGACTTCCTACGAGCAGTACTTC. Residues: CASSQHGGQTSYEQYF.

CDR3 bases: TGTGCCAGTACCACGTCTAGCGGGGGGGCCTACGAGCAGTACTTC. Encoded protein: CASTTSSGGAYEQYF. J is TRBJ2-7 and V is TRBV19; 12 bases are a match to TRBD2. The CDR3 length is 15 residues. The trim removed 7 bases at V and 2 bases at J, leaving 6 bases unmatched. Germline lookup yields CDR1 LNHDA and CDR2 SQIVND (reference sequence).

The chain has TRBV2 and TRBJ1-5; D not certain. CDR3 length: 12 amino acids. The germline V gene has CDR1 SNHLY and CDR2 FYNNEI. V lost 3 bases, J lost 5 bases, and 5 bases lay in between. The CDR3 region is CASSEDYQPQHF. The CDR3 bases are TGTGCCAGCAGTGAGGACTATCAGCCCCAGCATTTT.

The rearrangement uses TRBV7-8 and TRBJ1-1, with 7 bases lining up with TRBD1. Germline V gives CDR1 SGHVS, CDR2 FQNEAQ. Unmatched junction bases numbered 10, after V lost 5 bases and J lost 4 bases. CDR3 length: 15 amino acids. The CDR3 spells CASSPPTGVTTEAFF. The DNA of the CDR3 is TGTGCCAGCAGCCCCCCCACAGGGGTCACCACTGAAGCTTTCTTT.